This TCR beta chain emerged from a study of blood T cell repertoires in COVID-19. Libraries were prepared by immunoSEQ multiplex PCR; TCRdb keeps only in-frame clonotypes and omits some of them. The table shows a few hundred thousand clones, with just under 90% occurring only once. Participants reported their clinical history, and cohort assignment relied on those reports. Symptom resolution, clearance, or two negative PCRs marked donors in Cohort 3 as recovered. J gave up 2 bases and V 3 bases, and 2 bases lay outside the gene matches. The CDR3 is 14 amino acids. Per germline, CDR1 PRHDT and CDR2 FYEKMQ (reference sequence).

The sequenced sample was PBMCs or T cells enriched from blood (not recorded which). This chain joins TRBV13 and TRBJ2-7; 9 bases match TRBD1. The origin of this receptor is a woman between 50 and 59 years old who had recovered from COVID-19. The CDR3 loop reads CASSFDRGAYEQYF. The CDR3 bases are TGTGCCAGCAGCTTCGACAGGGGGGCCTACGAGCAGTACTTC.